What follows is one TCR beta chain and its context. Both 60 Vbeta primers and 13 Jbeta primers went into the PCR. Original methodology: Later, tens of millions of unique TCR beta chains were counted in an analysis, and some 9.9 million of them were shared. Sequenced by immunoSEQ multiplex PCR; TCRdb stores in-frame clones only, minus some. That table is the source of V, J and clone size, and D and trimming were worked out from the DNA. Seen here are under 200,000 clones, 77% observed once, and the top ten hold roughly 2.1%. The data belong to a study of cytomegalovirus exposure and HLA in healthy donors. Trimming took 4 bases from V and 1 from J; bases not matched to a gene: 2. The germline CDR1 and CDR2 sequences are SGHNT and YYREEE (reference sequence). The CDR3 loop spans 15 amino acids.

The origin of this receptor is a man aged 50-60 years in good health and CMV-seropositive. Sequenced: PBMCs. V and J are TRBV5-4 and TRBJ2-1; 10 bases map to TRBD2. CDR3 amino acids: CASSVAGGSYNEQFF. DNA for the CDR3: TGTGCCAGCAGCGTAGCGGGGGGATCCTACAATGAGCAGTTCTTC.